The clone carrying this T cell receptor (beta chain) was seen ten or more times. These data come from a study of T-cell reconstitution after alpha-beta-depleted transplantation in children. This CDR3 is 14 amino acids long. Germline loops: CDR1 DFQATT, CDR2 SNEGSKA (reference sequence). Trimming removed 6 bases from V and 1 base from J; junction bases left unmatched: 6. Unique molecular identifiers were used in preparing the TCRbeta library. TCRdb redid the calling of the PCR reads with MiXCR, one entry per CDR3 protein. The data show about 400,000 distinct CDR3 sequences, roughly 22% seen once. This clonotype was sampled from a human donor who donated a stem cell graft to a child with acute myeloid leukemia. The chain uses TRBV20-1 and TRBJ1-5, with 7 nucleotides matching TRBD1. Sequencing was performed on PBMCs from the stem cell graft donor, taken from the stem cell graft. The CDR3 bases are TGCAGTGCCCCAGGGGGGGGAAGCAATCAGCCCCAGCATTTT. It translates to CSAPGGGSNQPQHF.